In this sample, the clone carrying this T cell receptor (beta chain) turned up many times. Its antigen is currently unknown. These data are taken from a study of T cells in Graves' hyperthyroidism and ophthalmopathy. Study results and caveats: Ophthalmopathy was predicted by the model a median of around 5.9 months ahead of onset.

Per germline, CDR1 SQVTM and CDR2 ANQGSEA. V lost 3 bases, J lost 2 bases, and 13 bases lay in between. The CDR3 spans 14 residues. TCR beta CDR3 sequences were amplified from RNA transcripts. Researchers ran a first-round RT-PCR on the TCR CDR3 using the HTBI primer set. TCRdb reprocessed the multiplex PCR reads via MiXCR and lists one record per CDR3 protein. The table records around 690,000 distinct CDR3 sequences, roughly 17% of them present only once. This rearrangement joins TRBV29-1 to TRBJ2-5, with D possibly TRBD2 on 6 matching bases. Sequences were obtained from blood. This receptor was taken from a man aged 50 or older with Graves' hyperthyroidism. CDR3 sequence reads: CSVEGGLGQETQYF. CDR3 bases: TGCAGCGTTGAGGGGGGATTGGGGCAAGAGACCCAGTACTTC.